The text below deals with one T cell receptor beta chain. Its antigen is currently unknown. Both 60 Vbeta primers and 13 Jbeta primers went into the PCR. Sequencing was performed with immunoSEQ multiplex PCR; in TCRdb, only in-frame clones are kept and a portion is missing. The sample lists some 140,000 clones, more than 75% occurring once. Every donor was a healthy person donating bone marrow. This entry belongs to a study of cytomegalovirus exposure and HLA in healthy donors. CDR3 length: 14 residues. The germline CDR1 and CDR2 sequences are SGHTA and FQGNSA. J was trimmed by 10 bases and V by 4 bases; bases with no gene match: 10. General study findings and limits: The authors assumed roughly uniform sequencing depth across donors for presence/absence analyses.

V usage is TRBV7-2 and J usage is TRBJ2-1, with 7 bases matching TRBD2. What was sequenced was PBMCs. This clonotype was obtained from a man aged 30 to 39 in good health and CMV-seronegative. CDR3 residues: CASSYLEWGGEQFF. CDR3 in DNA: TGTGCCAGCAGCTACCTCGAATGGGGGGGGGAGCAGTTCTTC.